This T cell receptor beta chain is from a study of T cell responses to AZD1222 COVID-19 vaccine. Study observations and caveats: The sample set comprised mostly white British donors with more females, and clonal diversity was possibly underestimated. Regions 160-218 and 743-854 held dominance among vaccine-associated CD4 TCRs, which spanned spike. Seropositivity was recorded at baseline in only a handful of AZD1222 recipients.

Sequencing used immunoSEQ multiplex PCR; TCRdb keeps in-frame clones, though not all of them. The sample includes tens of thousands of clones, more than 75% seen only once; the top ten take more than 15%. A remark on this clone: No antigen is known for it.

The CDR3 covers 14 residues. Germline V CDR1 and CDR2: SGHKS, YYEKEE (reference sequence). V lost 4 bases and J 1 base, leaving 9 bases between the germline ends. Second-dose timings of about 4 or about 12 weeks were pooled. This material consisted of peripheral blood, taken 28 days after the second AZD1222 dose. This receptor was taken from an adult who received the AZD1222 COVID-19 vaccine. The chain recombines TRBV5-5 with TRBJ1-5; the D is unclear. This chain's CDR3 is CASSPRRSNQPQHF. In DNA form, the CDR3 reads TGTGCCAGCAGCCCAAGAAGGAGCAATCAGCCCCAGCATTTT.